The source of this T cell receptor beta chain is a study of identical twins. MiXCR, applied by TCRdb to the 5' RACE reads, yields one record per CDR3 protein. Counted here are hundreds of thousands of distinct CDR3 sequences, approximately 25% occurring once; the ten biggest clones make up 2.9%. The same specimen was also included in a second study, on T cells expressing NK-cell markers.

Sequencing was performed on CD4+ T cells sorted from blood. This receptor was obtained from a woman aged 18-29 years in good health.

As DNA, the CDR3 is TGCAGCTATCTTGGAGGAGAAGGGACAGATACGCAGTATTTT. The encoded protein is CSYLGGEGTDTQYF. This rearrangement joins TRBV20-1 to TRBJ2-3; D perhaps matches TRBD2 (5 bases). In germline, CDR1 is DFQATT, CDR2 SNEGSKA (reference sequence). The CDR3 contains 14 residues.